The 3 T cell receptor beta chains in this list originate from one sample, sequenced in a study of early T cells in non-severe SARS-CoV-2 infection (dated by TCRdb to about 2021). Library generation was performed with 5' RACE. Reads for this sample came from a NextSeq 500. The raw public reads went through TCRdb reprocessing: fastp at Q25, MiXCR clone calling, in-frame beta chains kept. Rows matching on CDR3 protein sequence are summarized as one entry with the most common DNA and genes. The sample table lists 85,000 to 120,000 distinct CDR3 sequences, about an eighth of them with a count of one. The biggest ten clones account for approximately 6.4% of the sample. Specimen: whole blood. All receptors come from an adult who was a healthcare worker with PCR-confirmed SARS-CoV-2 infection or an uninfected control (not recorded which).

The chain recombines TRBV7-2 with TRBJ1-4, with unresolved D. CDR1 is SGHTA and CDR2 is FQGNSA in the germline V gene. With 5 bases removed from V and 3 bases from J, the gap between germline ends came to 13 bases. This CDR3 region has 15 residues. The CDR3: CASSPLIRPNEKLFF. As DNA, the CDR3 is TGTGCCAGCAGCCCCTTGATTCGTCCTAATGAAAAACTGTTTTTT. Complete variable domain (other parts from reference TRBV7-2 and TRBJ1-4): GAGVSQSPSNKVTEKGKDVELRCDPISGHTALYWYRQSLGQGLEFLIYFQGNSAPDKSGLPSDRFSAERTGGSVSTLTIQRTQQEDSAVYLCASSPLIRPNEKLFFGSGTQLSVL.

The chain uses TRBV20-1 and TRBJ2-5; 13 positions match TRBD2. The junction had 2 bases not matched to a gene; V was cut back by 3 bases and J by 1 base. The CDR3 loop spans 15 amino acids. CDR1 DFQATT and CDR2 SNEGSKA come from the germline V gene (reference sequence). The CDR3 sequence is CSARGLAGFQETQYF. DNA of the CDR3: TGCAGTGCTAGGGGACTAGCGGGATTCCAAGAGACCCAGTACTTC.

This clonotype was picked up a small number of times. The gene calls are TRBV5-4 and TRBJ2-1, with 8 bases that match TRBD1. This CDR3 is 16 amino acids long. Germline assignment: CDR1 SGHNT and CDR2 YYREEE (reference sequence). Trimming at V came to 0 bases and at J to 1 base, leaving 3 bases not matched to a gene. Here the CDR3 reads CASSLGDRWSYNEQFF. CDR3 DNA sequence: TGTGCCAGCAGCTTGGGGGACAGGTGGTCCTACAATGAGCAGTTCTTC. The whole variable domain, filled in from reference TRBV5-4 and TRBJ2-1, reads ETGVTQSPTHLIKTRGQQVTLRCSSQSGHNTVSWYQQALGQGPQFIFQYYREEENGRGNFPPRFSGLQFPNYSSELNVNALELDDSALYLCASSLGDRWSYNEQFFGPGTRLTVL.